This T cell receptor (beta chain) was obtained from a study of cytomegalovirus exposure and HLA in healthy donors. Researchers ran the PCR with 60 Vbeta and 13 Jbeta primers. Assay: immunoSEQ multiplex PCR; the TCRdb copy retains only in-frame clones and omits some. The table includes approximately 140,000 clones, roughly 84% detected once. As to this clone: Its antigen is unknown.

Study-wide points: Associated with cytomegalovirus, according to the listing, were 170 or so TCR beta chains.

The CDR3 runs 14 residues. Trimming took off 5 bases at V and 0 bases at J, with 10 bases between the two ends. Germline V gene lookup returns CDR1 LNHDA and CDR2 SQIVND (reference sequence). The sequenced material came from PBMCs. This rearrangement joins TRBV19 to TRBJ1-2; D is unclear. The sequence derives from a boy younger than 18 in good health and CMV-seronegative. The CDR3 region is CASSWAASNYGYTF. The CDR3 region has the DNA TGTGCCAGTAGTTGGGCAGCTTCTAACTATGGCTACACCTTC. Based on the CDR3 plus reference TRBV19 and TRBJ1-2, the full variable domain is DGGITQSPKYLFRKEGQNVTLSCEQNLNHDAMYWYRQDPGQGLRLIYYSQIVNDFQKGDIAEGYSVSREKKESFPLTVTSAQKNPTAFYLCASSWAASNYGYTFGSGTRLTVV.